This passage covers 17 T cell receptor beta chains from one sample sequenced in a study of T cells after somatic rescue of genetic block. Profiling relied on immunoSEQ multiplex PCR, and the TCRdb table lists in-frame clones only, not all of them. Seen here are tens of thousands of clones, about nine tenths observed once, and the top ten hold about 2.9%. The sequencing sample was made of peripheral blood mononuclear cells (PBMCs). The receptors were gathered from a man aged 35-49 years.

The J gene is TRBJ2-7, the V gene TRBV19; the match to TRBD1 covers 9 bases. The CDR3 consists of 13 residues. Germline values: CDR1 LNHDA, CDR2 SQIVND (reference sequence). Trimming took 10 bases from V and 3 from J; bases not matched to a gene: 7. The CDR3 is CATATGGNYEQYF. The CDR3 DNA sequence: TGTGCCACGGCGACAGGGGGAAACTACGAGCAGTACTTC.

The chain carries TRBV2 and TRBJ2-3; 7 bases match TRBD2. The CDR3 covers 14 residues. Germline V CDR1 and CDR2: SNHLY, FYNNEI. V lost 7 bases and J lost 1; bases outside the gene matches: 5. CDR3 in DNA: TGTGCCAGCACGGGGGGACTCGGCACAGATACGCAGTATTTT. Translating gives CASTGGLGTDTQYF. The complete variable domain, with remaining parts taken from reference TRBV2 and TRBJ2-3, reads EPEVTQTPSHQVTQMGQEVILRCVPISNHLYFYWYRQILGQKVEFLVSFYNNEISEKSEIFDDQFSVERPDGSNFTLKIRSTKLEDSAMYFCASTGGLGTDTQYFGPGTRLTVL.

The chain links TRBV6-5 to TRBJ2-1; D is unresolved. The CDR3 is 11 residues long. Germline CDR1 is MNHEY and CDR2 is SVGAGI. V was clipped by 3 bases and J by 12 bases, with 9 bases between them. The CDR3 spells CASSYRELQFF. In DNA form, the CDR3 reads TGTGCCAGCAGTTATAGGGAATTGCAGTTCTTC.

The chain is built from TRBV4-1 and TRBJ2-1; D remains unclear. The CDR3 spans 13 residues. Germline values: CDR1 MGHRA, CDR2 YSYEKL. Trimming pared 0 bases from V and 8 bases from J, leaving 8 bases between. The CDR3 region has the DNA TGCGCCAGCAGCCAAGATGGTTTCCATGAGCAGTTCTTC. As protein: CASSQDGFHEQFF.

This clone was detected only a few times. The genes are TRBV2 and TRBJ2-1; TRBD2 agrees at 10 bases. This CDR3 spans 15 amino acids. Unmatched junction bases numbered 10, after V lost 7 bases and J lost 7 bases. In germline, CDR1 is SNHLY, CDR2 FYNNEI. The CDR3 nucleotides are TGTGCCAGCAATCCCCTAGCGGGGGTGAATAATGAGCAGTTCTTC. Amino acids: CASNPLAGVNNEQFF.

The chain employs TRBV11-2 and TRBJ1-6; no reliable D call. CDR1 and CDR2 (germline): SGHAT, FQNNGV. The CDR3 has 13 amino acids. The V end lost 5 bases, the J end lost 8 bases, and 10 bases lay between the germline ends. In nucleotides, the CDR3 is TGTGCCAGCAGCCTGACTGAGGATTCACCCCTCCACTTT. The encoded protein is CASSLTEDSPLHF.

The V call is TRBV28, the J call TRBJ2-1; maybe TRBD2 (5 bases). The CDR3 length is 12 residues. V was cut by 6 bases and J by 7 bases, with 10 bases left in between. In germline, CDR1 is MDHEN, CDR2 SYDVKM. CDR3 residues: CASRTRANEQFF. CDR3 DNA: TGTGCCAGCAGAACGAGGGCAAATGAGCAGTTCTTC.

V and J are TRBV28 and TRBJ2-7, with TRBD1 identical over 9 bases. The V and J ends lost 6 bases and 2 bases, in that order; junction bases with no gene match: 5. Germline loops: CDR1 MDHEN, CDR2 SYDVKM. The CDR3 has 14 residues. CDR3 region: CASRERTGAYEQYF. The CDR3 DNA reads TGTGCCAGCAGGGAGAGGACAGGGGCCTACGAGCAGTACTTC. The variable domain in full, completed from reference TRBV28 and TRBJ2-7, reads DVKVTQSSRYLVKRTGEKVFLECVQDMDHENMFWYRQDPGLGLRLIYFSYDVKMKEKGDIPEGYSVSREKKERFSLILESASTNQTSMYLCASRERTGAYEQYFGPGTRLTVT.

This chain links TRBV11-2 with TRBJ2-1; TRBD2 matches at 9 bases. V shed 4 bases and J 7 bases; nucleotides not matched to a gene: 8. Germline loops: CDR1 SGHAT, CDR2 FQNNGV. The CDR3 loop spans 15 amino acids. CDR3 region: CASSSPREGDNEQFF. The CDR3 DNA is TGTGCCAGCAGCTCCCCGCGGGAGGGGGATAATGAGCAGTTCTTC. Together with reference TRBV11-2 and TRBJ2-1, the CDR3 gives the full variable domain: EAGVAQSPRYKIIEKRQSVAFWCNPISGHATLYWYQQILGQGPKLLIQFQNNGVVDDSQLPKDRFSAERLKGVDSTLKIQPAKLEDSAVYLCASSSPREGDNEQFFGPGTRLTVL.

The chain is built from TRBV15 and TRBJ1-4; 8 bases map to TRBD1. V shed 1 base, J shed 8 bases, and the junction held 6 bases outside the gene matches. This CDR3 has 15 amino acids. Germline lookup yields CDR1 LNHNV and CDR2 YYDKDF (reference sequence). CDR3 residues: CATSRGWTGWEKLFF. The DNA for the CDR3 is TGTGCCACCAGCAGAGGGTGGACAGGGTGGGAAAAACTGTTTTTT.

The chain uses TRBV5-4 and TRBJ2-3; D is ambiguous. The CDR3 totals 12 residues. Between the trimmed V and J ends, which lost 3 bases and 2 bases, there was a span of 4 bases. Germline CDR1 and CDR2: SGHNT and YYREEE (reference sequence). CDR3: CASSSSTDTQYF. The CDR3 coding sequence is TGTGCCAGCAGCTCCTCCACAGATACGCAGTATTTT.

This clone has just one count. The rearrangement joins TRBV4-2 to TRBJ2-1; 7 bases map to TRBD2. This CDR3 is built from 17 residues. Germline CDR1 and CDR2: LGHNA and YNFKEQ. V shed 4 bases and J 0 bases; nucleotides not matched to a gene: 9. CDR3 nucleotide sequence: TGTGCCAGCAGCCCCCGGGGGGTGGTAGACTCCTACAATGAGCAGTTCTTC. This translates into CASSPRGVVDSYNEQFF.

The CDR3 loop reads CASSRGTGFDSPLHF. The CDR3 DNA sequence: TGCGCCAGCAGCCGAGGGACAGGGTTTGACTCACCCCTCCACTTT. The chain combines TRBV4-3 with TRBJ1-6; 9 nucleotides agree with TRBD1. CDR3 size: 15 residues. V shed 4 bases, J shed 10 bases, and the junction held 8 bases outside the gene matches. Looked up from germline, CDR1 is LGHNA and CDR2 is YSLEER.

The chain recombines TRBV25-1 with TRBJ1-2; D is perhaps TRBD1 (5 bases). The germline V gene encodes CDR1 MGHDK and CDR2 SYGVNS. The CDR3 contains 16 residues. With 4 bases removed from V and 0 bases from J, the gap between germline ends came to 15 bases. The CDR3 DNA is TGTGCCAGCAGTGGGGGCCCAGAGAGAGCTAACTATGGCTACACCTTC. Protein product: CASSGGPERANYGYTF.

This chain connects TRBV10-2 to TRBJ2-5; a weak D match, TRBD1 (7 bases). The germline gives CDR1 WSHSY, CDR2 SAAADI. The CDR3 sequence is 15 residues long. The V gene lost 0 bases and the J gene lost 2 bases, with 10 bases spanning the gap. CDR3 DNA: TGCGCCAGCAGTGAGTCCTCAGGGGGGCAAGAGACCCAGTACTTC. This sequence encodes CASSESSGGQETQYF.

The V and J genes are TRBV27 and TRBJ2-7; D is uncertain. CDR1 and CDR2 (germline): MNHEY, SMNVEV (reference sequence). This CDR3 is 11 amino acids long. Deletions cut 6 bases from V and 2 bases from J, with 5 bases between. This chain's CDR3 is CASRTTYEQYF. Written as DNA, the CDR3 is TGTGCCAGCAGAACCACCTACGAGCAGTACTTC.

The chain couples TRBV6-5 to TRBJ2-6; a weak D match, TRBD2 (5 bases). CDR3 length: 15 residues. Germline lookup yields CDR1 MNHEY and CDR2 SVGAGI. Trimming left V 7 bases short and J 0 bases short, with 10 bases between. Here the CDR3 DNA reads TGTGCCAGCACCGACGGAGGCTCTGGGGCCAACGTCCTGACTTTC. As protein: CASTDGGSGANVLTF.